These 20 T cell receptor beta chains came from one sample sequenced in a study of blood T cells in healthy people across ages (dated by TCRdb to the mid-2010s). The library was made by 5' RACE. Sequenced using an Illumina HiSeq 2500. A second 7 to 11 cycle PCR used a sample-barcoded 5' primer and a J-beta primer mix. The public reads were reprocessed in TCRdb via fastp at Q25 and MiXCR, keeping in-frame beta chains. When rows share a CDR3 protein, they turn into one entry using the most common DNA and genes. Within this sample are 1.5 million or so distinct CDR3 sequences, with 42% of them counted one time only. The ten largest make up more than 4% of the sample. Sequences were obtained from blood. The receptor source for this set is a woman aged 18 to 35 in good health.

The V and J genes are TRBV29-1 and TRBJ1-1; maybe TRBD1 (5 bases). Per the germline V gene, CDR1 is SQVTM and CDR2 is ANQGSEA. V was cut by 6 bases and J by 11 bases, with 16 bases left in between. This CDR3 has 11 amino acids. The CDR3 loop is CSVETAVGAFF. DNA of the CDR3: TGCAGCGTCGAGACAGCCGTAGGCGCTTTCTTT. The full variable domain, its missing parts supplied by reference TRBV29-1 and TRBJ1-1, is SAVISQKPSRDICQRGTSLTIQCQVDSQVTMMFWYRQQPGQSLTLIATANQGSEATYESGFVIDKFPISRPNLTFSTLTVSNMSPEDSSIYLCSVETAVGAFFGQGTRLTVV.

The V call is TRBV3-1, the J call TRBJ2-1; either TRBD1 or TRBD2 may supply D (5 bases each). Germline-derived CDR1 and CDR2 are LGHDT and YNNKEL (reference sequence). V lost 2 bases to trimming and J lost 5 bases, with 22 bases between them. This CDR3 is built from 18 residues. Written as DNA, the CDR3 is TGTGCCAGCAGCCAAAAAACCGGGACCCTTAATACGCACAATGAGCAGTTCTTC. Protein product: CASSQKTGTLNTHNEQFF.

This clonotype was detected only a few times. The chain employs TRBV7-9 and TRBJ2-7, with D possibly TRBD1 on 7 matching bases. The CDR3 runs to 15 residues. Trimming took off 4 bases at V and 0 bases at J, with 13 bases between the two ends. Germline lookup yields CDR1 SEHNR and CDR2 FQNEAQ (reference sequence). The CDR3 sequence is CASSSGGQSSYEQYF. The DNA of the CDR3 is TGTGCCAGCAGCTCCGGGGGACAGAGCTCCTACGAGCAGTACTTC.

This CDR3 is CASSKAGADGSSTDTQYF. Written as DNA, the CDR3 is TGTGCCAGCAGCAAAGCGGGGGCCGACGGCTCTAGCACAGATACGCAGTATTTT. This chain connects TRBV21-1 to TRBJ2-3; the DNA was not compared with TRBD1, the D call given in the table. TRBV21-1 is a pseudogene. The CDR3 extends over 18 amino acids.

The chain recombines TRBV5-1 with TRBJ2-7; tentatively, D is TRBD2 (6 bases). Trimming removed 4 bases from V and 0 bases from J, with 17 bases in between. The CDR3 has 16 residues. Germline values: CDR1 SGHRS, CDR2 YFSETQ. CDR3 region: CASSLDGGTVSYEQYF. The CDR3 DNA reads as TGCGCCAGCAGCCTAGATGGGGGGACGGTCTCCTACGAGCAGTACTTC.

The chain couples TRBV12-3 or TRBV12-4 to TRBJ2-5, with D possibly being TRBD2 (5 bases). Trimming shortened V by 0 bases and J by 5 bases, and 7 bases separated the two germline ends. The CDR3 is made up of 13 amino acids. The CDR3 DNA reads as TGTGCCAGCAGTTTAGCTCGGACTGAGACCCAGTACTTC. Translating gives CASSLARTETQYF.

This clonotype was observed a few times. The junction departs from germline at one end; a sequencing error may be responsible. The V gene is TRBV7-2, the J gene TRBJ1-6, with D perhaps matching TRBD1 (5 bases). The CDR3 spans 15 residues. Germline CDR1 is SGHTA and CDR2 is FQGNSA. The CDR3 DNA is TGTGTCAGCAGCTTTGTGACAGTGAATAATTCACCCCTCCACTTT. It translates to CVSSFVTVNNSPLHF.

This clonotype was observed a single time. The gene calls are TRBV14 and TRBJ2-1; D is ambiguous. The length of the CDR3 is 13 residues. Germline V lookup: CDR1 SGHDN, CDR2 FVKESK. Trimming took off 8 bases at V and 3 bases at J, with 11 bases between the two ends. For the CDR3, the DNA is TGTGCCAGCGCATCTCGTGTCTACAATGAGCAGTTCTTC. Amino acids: CASASRVYNEQFF. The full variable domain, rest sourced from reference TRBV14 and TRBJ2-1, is EAGVTQFPSHSVIEKGQTVTLRCDPISGHDNLYWYRRVMGKEIKFLLHFVKESKQDESGMPNNRFLAERTGGTYSTLKVQPAELEDSGVYFCASASRVYNEQFFGPGTRLTVL.

The CDR3 protein is CASSNDRGGYNEQFF. The CDR3 DNA follows: TGTGCCAGCAGTAACGACAGGGGAGGGTACAATGAGCAGTTCTTC. The chain links TRBV6-5 to TRBJ2-1; D is possibly TRBD1 (8 bases). The CDR3 spans 15 residues. V was pared by 5 bases and J by 4 bases, with 15 bases between. Germline CDR1 is MNHEY and CDR2 is SVGAGI.

CDR3 DNA: TGTGCCAGCAGCCTCACTAGCGGGAGGATTTCTAGCACAGATACGCAGTATTTT. Its translation: CASSLTSGRISSTDTQYF. The chain couples TRBV7-3 to TRBJ2-3; 12 bases match TRBD2. Germline CDR1 and CDR2: SGHTA and FQGTGA. This CDR3 has 18 amino acids. V shed 5 bases and J 0 bases; nucleotides not matched to a gene: 9.

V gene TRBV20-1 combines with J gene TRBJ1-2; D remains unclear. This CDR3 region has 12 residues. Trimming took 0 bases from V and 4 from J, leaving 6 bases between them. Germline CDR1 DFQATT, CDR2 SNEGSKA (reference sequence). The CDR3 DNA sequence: TGCAGTGCTAGAGATGCCATCTATGGCTACACCTTC. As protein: CSARDAIYGYTF.

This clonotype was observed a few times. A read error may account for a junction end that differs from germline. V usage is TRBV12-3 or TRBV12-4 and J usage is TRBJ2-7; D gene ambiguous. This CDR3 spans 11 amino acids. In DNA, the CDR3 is TGTGCCAGCACTTTAGGGCTCGAGCAGTACTTC. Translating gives CASTLGLEQYF.

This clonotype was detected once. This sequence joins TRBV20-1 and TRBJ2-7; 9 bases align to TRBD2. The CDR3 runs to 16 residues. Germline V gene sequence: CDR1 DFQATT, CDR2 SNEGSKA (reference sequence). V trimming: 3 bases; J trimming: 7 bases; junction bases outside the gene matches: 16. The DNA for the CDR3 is TGCAGTGCTAGGGGGTCGGTACTAGCGGGTTACAATGAGCAGTACTTC. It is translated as CSARGSVLAGYNEQYF.

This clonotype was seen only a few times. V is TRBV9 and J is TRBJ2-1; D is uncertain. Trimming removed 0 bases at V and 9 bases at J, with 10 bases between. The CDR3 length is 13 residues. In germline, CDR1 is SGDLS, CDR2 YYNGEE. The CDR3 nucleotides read TGTGCCAGCAGCGTAGAAGGGCTTAGTGAGCAGTTCTTC. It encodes CASSVEGLSEQFF.

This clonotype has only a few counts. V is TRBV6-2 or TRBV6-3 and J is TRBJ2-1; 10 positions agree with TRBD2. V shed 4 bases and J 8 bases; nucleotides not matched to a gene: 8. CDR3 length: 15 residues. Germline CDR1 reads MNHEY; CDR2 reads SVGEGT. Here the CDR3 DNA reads TGTGCCAGCAGTTCCGCCAAGGGACTAGCGCATGAGCAGTTCTTC. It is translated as CASSSAKGLAHEQFF.

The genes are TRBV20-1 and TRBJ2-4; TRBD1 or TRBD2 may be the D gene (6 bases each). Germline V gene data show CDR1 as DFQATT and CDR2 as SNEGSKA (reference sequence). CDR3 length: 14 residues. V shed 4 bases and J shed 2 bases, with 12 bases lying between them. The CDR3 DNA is TGCAGTGCTAAGGGGGAGGATCCCAAAAACATTCAGTACTTC. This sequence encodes CSAKGEDPKNIQYF.

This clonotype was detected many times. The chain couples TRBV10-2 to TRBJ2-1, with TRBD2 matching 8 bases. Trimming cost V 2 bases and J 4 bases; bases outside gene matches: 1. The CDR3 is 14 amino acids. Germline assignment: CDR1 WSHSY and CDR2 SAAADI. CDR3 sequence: CASSETGGYNEQFF. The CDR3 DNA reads TGCGCCAGCAGTGAGACGGGGGGGTACAATGAGCAGTTCTTC.

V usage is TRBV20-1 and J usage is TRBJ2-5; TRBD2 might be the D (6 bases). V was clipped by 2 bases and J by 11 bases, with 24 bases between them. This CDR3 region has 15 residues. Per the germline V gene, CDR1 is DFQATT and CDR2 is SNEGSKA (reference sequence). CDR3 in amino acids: CSARLSRLASNEQYF. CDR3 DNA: TGCAGTGCTAGACTCAGCCGTCTAGCGTCCAATGAGCAGTACTTC.

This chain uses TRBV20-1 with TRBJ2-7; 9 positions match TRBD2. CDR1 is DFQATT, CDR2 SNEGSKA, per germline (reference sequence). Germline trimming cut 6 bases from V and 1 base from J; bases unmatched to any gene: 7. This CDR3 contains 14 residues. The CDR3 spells CSASYSGGSYEQYF. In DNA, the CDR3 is TGCAGTGCCAGCTACAGCGGGGGGTCCTACGAGCAGTACTTC.

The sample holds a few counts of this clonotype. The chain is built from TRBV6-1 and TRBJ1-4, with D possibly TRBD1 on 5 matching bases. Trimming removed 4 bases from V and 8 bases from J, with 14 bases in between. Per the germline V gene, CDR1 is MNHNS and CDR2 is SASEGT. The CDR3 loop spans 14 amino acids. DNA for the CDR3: TGTGCCAGCAGTGGAGGGACCGGGGCGGAAAAACTGTTTTTT. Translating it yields CASSGGTGAEKLFF.